The 29 T cell receptor beta chains below were found in one sample sequenced in a study of T cell responses to AZD1222 COVID-19 vaccine. Profiled with immunoSEQ multiplex PCR; TCRdb holds only in-frame clones, not every one. The sample has about 120,000 clones; around 83% are singletons. The specimen comprised peripheral blood, sampled 28 days after the second AZD1222 dose. These receptors all stem from an adult who received the AZD1222 COVID-19 vaccine.

The chain couples TRBV7-2 to TRBJ2-1; 13 bases are a match to TRBD2. J was trimmed by 7 bases and V by 4 bases; bases with no gene match: 7. This CDR3 is 16 amino acids long. Germline CDR1 reads SGHTA; CDR2 reads FQGNSA. CDR3 amino acids: CASSSTSGGAGNEQFF. Written as DNA, the CDR3 is TGTGCCAGCAGCTCCACTAGCGGGGGGGCGGGTAATGAGCAGTTCTTC.

About this clone: Other DNA sequences in this sample translate to the same CDR3. The rearrangement joins TRBV9 to TRBJ2-2; D is possibly TRBD1 (6 bases). This CDR3 is built from 18 residues. Germline V gene lookup returns CDR1 SGDLS and CDR2 YYNGEE. Trimming took off 2 bases at V and 3 bases at J, with 20 bases between the two ends. CDR3 in DNA: TGTGCCAGCAGCGTGCCAGGCCGGGACAACCTTGACACCGGGGAGCTGTTTTTT. Translating it yields CASSVPGRDNLDTGELFF.

This sequence joins TRBV29-1 and TRBJ2-7; 8 bases match TRBD1. V dropped 5 bases and J dropped 0; count of bases not matched to a gene: 3. This CDR3 is 13 amino acids long. CDR1 SQVTM and CDR2 ANQGSEA come from the germline V gene. The CDR3 is CSVYGQGSYEQYF. In DNA form, the CDR3 reads TGCAGCGTTTATGGACAGGGCTCCTACGAGCAGTACTTC.

The chain employs TRBV30 and TRBJ2-7, with 8 bases matching TRBD1. V dropped 4 bases and J dropped 1; count of bases not matched to a gene: 6. The V gene's germline CDR1 is GTSNPN and CDR2 SVGIG (reference sequence). This CDR3 has 14 residues. CDR3 region: CAWNGQGVSYEQYF. The CDR3 DNA reads as TGTGCCTGGAATGGACAGGGTGTATCCTACGAGCAGTACTTC. Variable domain in full (rest from reference TRBV30 and TRBJ2-7): SQTIHQWPATLVQPVGSPLSLECTVEGTSNPNLYWYRQAAGRGLQLLFYSVGIGQISSEVPQNLSASRPQDRQFILSSKKLLLSDSGFYLCAWNGQGVSYEQYFGPGTRLTVT.

This chain uses TRBV6-1 with TRBJ2-3; the match to TRBD1 covers 9 bases. V lost 2 bases and J lost 0; bases outside the gene matches: 15. Germline lookup yields CDR1 MNHNS and CDR2 SASEGT. The CDR3 is 20 amino acids. CDR3 residues: CASSEPWDRVLRYSTDTQYF. CDR3 in DNA: TGTGCCAGCAGTGAACCCTGGGACAGGGTCCTGCGATATAGCACAGATACGCAGTATTTT.

This clone occurred a few times. V usage is TRBV28 and J usage is TRBJ1-1; D unresolved. CDR1 is MDHEN, CDR2 SYDVKM, per germline. Between the trimmed V and J ends, which lost 8 bases and 7 bases, there was a span of 17 bases. This CDR3 comprises 13 residues. CDR3 nucleotide sequence: TGTGCCAGCCGACCAGGCGTCGAGGTTGAAGCTTTCTTT. This codes for CASRPGVEVEAFF.

As DNA, the CDR3 is TGCGCCAGCAGCCAAGATATGGGCAGGGGCGAAAATCAGCCCCAGCATTTT. Its translation: CASSQDMGRGENQPQHF. The chain couples TRBV4-1 to TRBJ1-5; perhaps TRBD1 as D (6 bases). The CDR3 has 17 residues. The V and J ends lost 0 bases and 4 bases respectively, with 16 bases between them. The V gene's germline CDR1 is MGHRA and CDR2 YSYEKL.

This chain links TRBV27 with TRBJ2-7, with TRBD2 matching over 8 bases. Germline CDR1 MNHEY, CDR2 SMNVEV (reference sequence). J was trimmed by 4 bases and V by 2 bases; bases with no gene match: 7. The CDR3 spans 15 residues. The CDR3 DNA is TGTGCCAGCAGTTTAGTAGGGACTAGTGTTTACGAGCAGTACTTC. This sequence encodes CASSLVGTSVYEQYF.

The chain couples TRBV10-2 to TRBJ1-2, with D perhaps matching TRBD1 (6 bases). Germline V lookup: CDR1 WSHSY, CDR2 SAAADI. The V gene lost 3 bases and the J gene lost 7 bases, with 18 bases spanning the gap. This CDR3 is built from 15 residues. This chain's CDR3 is CASSESGAVGGGYTF. In DNA form, the CDR3 reads TGCGCCAGCAGTGAATCAGGGGCGGTTGGGGGTGGCTACACCTTC.

The chain couples TRBV12-3 or TRBV12-4 to TRBJ1-1; D unclear. The length of the CDR3 is 12 residues. The germline V and J ends were trimmed by 6 bases and 6 bases, with 11 bases remaining between them. The CDR3 here is CASSRSEAEAFF. Written as DNA, the CDR3 is TGTGCCAGCAGCCGTTCTGAAGCTGAAGCTTTCTTT.

This clone was detected only once. This chain joins TRBV2 and TRBJ1-1; possible D gene TRBD1, 6 bases. Trimming removed 4 bases at V and 0 bases at J, with 15 bases between. This CDR3 is built from 16 residues. Germline values: CDR1 SNHLY, CDR2 FYNNEI. The CDR3 loop reads CASSVDRQILNTEAFF. In DNA form, the CDR3 reads TGTGCCAGCAGTGTTGACAGGCAAATCTTGAACACTGAAGCTTTCTTT.

This chain uses TRBV7-8 with TRBJ2-1, with 9 bases identical to TRBD2. The germline V gene encodes CDR1 SGHVS and CDR2 FQNEAQ. With V trimmed by 5 bases and J by 1 base, 3 bases remained unmatched. CDR3 length: 15 residues. CDR3 DNA: TGTGCCAGCAGCATTAGCGGGAGATCCTACAATGAGCAGTTCTTC. As protein: CASSISGRSYNEQFF.

This clone occurred a few times. The rearrangement links TRBV19 to TRBJ2-3; TRBD2 matches 9 bases. The CDR3 runs 14 residues. Trimming removed 4 bases from V and 1 base from J; junction bases left unmatched: 0. Germline V gene lookup returns CDR1 LNHDA and CDR2 SQIVND (reference sequence). The CDR3 sequence is CASSTSGGTDTQYF. The DNA for the CDR3 is TGTGCCAGTAGTACTAGCGGGGGCACAGATACGCAGTATTTT.

This chain uses TRBV7-9 with TRBJ2-1; 9 nucleotides align to TRBD2. This CDR3 is 16 amino acids long. The germline gives CDR1 SEHNR, CDR2 FQNEAQ (reference sequence). The junction had 8 bases not matched to a gene; V was cut back by 1 base and J by 7 bases. In nucleotides, the CDR3 is TGTGCCAGCAGCTTAGGGCGGGGGGGCCCATTAAATGAGCAGTTCTTC. It codes for CASSLGRGGPLNEQFF.

The gene calls are TRBV27 and TRBJ2-5; 8 positions match TRBD2. Unmatched junction bases numbered 14, after V lost 3 bases and J lost 5 bases. CDR1 and CDR2 from the germline V gene are MNHEY and SMNVEV (reference sequence). The length of the CDR3 is 17 residues. CDR3 nucleotides: TGTGCCAGCAGTTTGTTAGGGGTCAGCGGGAGCGGGGAGACCCAGTACTTC. Translated: CASSLLGVSGSGETQYF.

In nucleotides, the CDR3 is TGTGCCAGCAGTTCCCTGACAGGGGGTGGCTACACCTTC. Its translation is CASSSLTGGGYTF. The V and J genes are TRBV6-2 or TRBV6-3 and TRBJ1-2; 9 nucleotides line up with TRBD1. Trimming took 4 bases from V and 7 from J; bases not matched to a gene: 4. Germline CDR1 is MNHEY and CDR2 is SVGEGT. The CDR3 runs to 13 residues.

The chain uses TRBV6-1 and TRBJ2-1, with 7 bases aligning to TRBD2. From germline, CDR1 is MNHNS and CDR2 SASEGT. This CDR3 spans 16 amino acids. The junction had 11 bases not matched to a gene; V was cut back by 2 bases and J by 7 bases. In nucleotides, the CDR3 is TGTGCCAGCAGTGAAAGGAAAGCGGGATCAAGTAATGAGCAGTTCTTC. Protein sequence: CASSERKAGSSNEQFF.

The rearrangement links TRBV5-1 to TRBJ2-3; D not certain. The CDR3 runs to 17 residues. CDR1 and CDR2 from the germline V gene are SGHRS and YFSETQ. The V end lost 1 base, the J end lost 0 bases, and 15 bases lay between the germline ends. For the CDR3, the DNA is TGCGCCAGCAGCTTGTCCGGCACCAGACAAAGCACAGATACGCAGTATTTT. Protein product: CASSLSGTRQSTDTQYF.

The rearrangement links TRBV28 to TRBJ2-1; D may be TRBD1 (5 bases). Germline V gene sequence: CDR1 MDHEN, CDR2 SYDVKM. Trimming stripped 6 bases from V and 4 bases from J, with 16 bases between. This CDR3 contains 15 residues. This chain's CDR3 is CASRTSGRAYNEQFF. The CDR3 bases are TGTGCCAGCAGGACTTCGGGCAGGGCTTACAATGAGCAGTTCTTC.

The genes are TRBV6-4 and TRBJ1-2; D possibly corresponds to TRBD1 (6 bases). V lost 4 bases to trimming and J lost 8 bases, with 14 bases between them. CDR1 and CDR2 (germline): MRHNA, SNTAGT. This CDR3 has 13 amino acids. Written as DNA, the CDR3 is TGTGCCAGCAGTGGGGGGCAGCGGTACGGCTACACCTTC. Translation: CASSGGQRYGYTF.

Here the CDR3 DNA reads TGTGCCAGCAGCCAAGGCATGGGGGGCGGCTACGAGCAGTACTTC. This codes for CASSQGMGGGYEQYF. V is TRBV3-1 (or the pseudogene TRBV3-2) and J is TRBJ2-7; D may be TRBD1 or TRBD2 (6 bases each). Trimming took 1 base from V and 3 from J, leaving 13 bases between them. The CDR3 extends over 15 amino acids. CDR1 is LGHDT, CDR2 YNNKEL, per germline (reference sequence).

The chain uses TRBV10-3 and TRBJ1-6; TRBD1 is a possible D gene (5 bases). Germline CDR1 and CDR2: ENHRY and SYGVKD. The V end lost 4 bases, the J end lost 4 bases, and 17 bases lay between the germline ends. This CDR3 spans 17 amino acids. The chain's CDR3 is CAISAGGRAPYNSPLHF. The CDR3 region has the DNA TGTGCCATCAGTGCCGGGGGAAGGGCCCCATATAATTCACCCCTCCACTTT.

The chain uses TRBV4-2 and TRBJ2-3, with 7 bases matching TRBD2. J was trimmed by 2 bases and V by 0 bases; bases with no gene match: 5. Germline V gene data show CDR1 as LGHNA and CDR2 as YNFKEQ. This CDR3 is 16 amino acids long. The CDR3 DNA reads TGTGCCAGCAGCCAAGATCTGGGGGGGGACACAGATACGCAGTATTTT. Protein product: CASSQDLGGDTDTQYF.

V is TRBV28 and J is TRBJ2-7; D call uncertain. In germline, CDR1 is MDHEN, CDR2 SYDVKM. This CDR3 is built from 14 residues. V lost 3 bases to trimming and J lost 0 bases, with 9 bases between them. Here the CDR3 DNA reads TGTGCCAGCAGTTTGACCAAGTACTCCTACGAGCAGTACTTC. It yields the protein CASSLTKYSYEQYF.

The rearrangement uses TRBV6-2 or TRBV6-3 and TRBJ2-7; a weak D match, TRBD1 (5 bases). Germline-derived CDR1 and CDR2 are MNHEY and SVGEGT. The CDR3 covers 14 residues. V lost 5 bases and J lost 6, with 17 bases in between. The CDR3 protein is CASSLVFRGSEQYF. CDR3 sequence (DNA): TGTGCCAGCAGTCTCGTTTTTAGGGGTTCCGAGCAGTACTTC.

The rearrangement links TRBV12-3 or TRBV12-4 to TRBJ2-1, with D unresolved. The CDR3 is 11 amino acids. V shed 0 bases and J shed 8 bases, with 2 bases lying between them. The CDR3 spells CASSLADEQFF. CDR3 nucleotides: TGTGCCAGCAGTTTAGCCGATGAGCAGTTCTTC.

The chain combines TRBV14 with TRBJ1-6, with 11 bases fitting TRBD1. The CDR3 loop spans 12 amino acids. In germline, CDR1 is SGHDN, CDR2 FVKESK. J lost 16 bases, V lost 1 base, and 0 bases had no gene match. The CDR3 spells CASSQGDRGLHF. The CDR3 region has the DNA TGTGCCAGCAGCCAAGGGGACAGGGGGCTCCACTTT.

The V gene is TRBV18, the J gene TRBJ1-5, with D hard to call. Germline values: CDR1 KGHSH, CDR2 LQKENI. This CDR3 comprises 15 residues. V lost 6 bases to trimming and J lost 0 bases, with 12 bases between them. CDR3 in amino acids: CASSFAQTSNQPQHF. The CDR3 coding sequence is TGTGCCAGCTCCTTTGCACAGACTAGCAATCAGCCCCAGCATTTT.

The V call is TRBV7-8, the J call TRBJ2-5, with D hard to call. The length of the CDR3 is 15 residues. Looked up from germline, CDR1 is SGHVS and CDR2 is FQNEAQ. The ends were cut back, 1 base at V and 2 bases at J, with 11 bases in the middle. CDR3 DNA sequence: TGTGCCAGCAGCTTAGACCCCGCGCCTCAAGAGACCCAGTACTTC. It codes for CASSLDPAPQETQYF.